Listed below are T cell receptor beta chains from one sample, sequenced in a study of shared clonotypes between healthy human individuals. Measured with immunoSEQ multiplex PCR; TCRdb has only the in-frame clones, and not every one. The sample consists of over 1.4 million clones, more than 95% of them appearing once. Sequencing was performed on naive CD4+ T cells sorted from blood. The receptors derive from a man aged 30-40 years in good health. The CDR3 runs from the conserved cysteine through the conserved F or W. A D gene is named only where the DNA matches it firmly. Rows may omit the clone size; those that give it use once, few, many or a size class.

V gene,J gene,D gene,clone size,CDR3 DNA,CDR3 protein
TRBV5-4,TRBJ2-1,TRBD2,.,TGTGCCAGCAGCGCGGGACTAGCGGGAGGCCCGGGGGCCTACAATGAGCAGTTCTTC,CASSAGLAGGPGAYNEQFF
TRBV10-3,TRBJ2-7,TRBD2,once,TGTGCCATCAAAACTAGCGGGAGATCGAGGGAGCAGTACTTC,CAIKTSGRSREQYF
TRBV29-1,TRBJ2-3,.,.,TGCAGCGTTGAACCCGCCAGGAGATCTAGCACAGATACGCAGTATTTT,CSVEPARRSSTDTQYF
TRBV5-4,TRBJ1-1,TRBD1,.,TGTGCCAGCAGCTTACCGGGACAGGGGAACACTGAAGCTTTCTTT,CASSLPGQGNTEAFF
TRBV18,TRBJ2-5,.,.,TGTGCCAGCTCACCAAGGAAGACAGCTTTCCAAGAGACCCAGTACTTC,CASSPRKTAFQETQYF
TRBV6-5,TRBJ1-1,TRBD1,.,TGTGCCAGCACCGACAGGGGGCGGGTTGAAGCTTTCTTT,CASTDRGRVEAFF
TRBV5-1,TRBJ2-3,.,.,TGCGCCAGCAGCTTCAGCCTAGCAGGAGATACGCAGTATTTT,CASSFSLAGDTQYF
TRBV7-8,TRBJ1-4,.,.,TGTGCCAGCAGCTTTTCGGGGACTAATGAAAAACTGTTTTTT,CASSFSGTNEKLFF
TRBV28,TRBJ1-5,.,.,TGTGCCAGCAGTATAGGGGGTCAGCCCCAGCATTTT,CASSIGGQPQHF
TRBV30,TRBJ1-5,.,.,TGTGCCTGGAGTGACCAGGGGATCCGGAGCAATCAGCCCCAGCATTTT,CAWSDQGIRSNQPQHF
TRBV7-3,TRBJ2-1,TRBD2,.,TGTGCCAGCAGCTTAACTGTAGCGGGAGGTGAGCAGTTCTTC,CASSLTVAGGEQFF
TRBV6-9,TRBJ1-5,.,.,TGTGCCAGCAGTTACTCCGCAAGGGATCAGCCCCAGCATTTT,CASSYSARDQPQHF
TRBV9,TRBJ2-7,.,.,TGTGCCAGCAGCGTAGCTCTAGGGACAAGCAACGAGCAGTACTTC,CASSVALGTSNEQYF
TRBV21-1,TRBJ2-1,.,.,TGTGCCAGCAGCTCTAACCCCGCACGACTAGCGGGAGGATACAATGAGCAGTTCTTC,CASSSNPARLAGGYNEQFF
TRBV28,TRBJ2-7,.,.,TGTGCCAGCAGTCCGTTCCGGCCGGGCGAGCAGTACTTC,CASSPFRPGEQYF
TRBV5-4,TRBJ2-3,TRBD2,.,TGTGCCAGCAGCTTGGCGGGAGGGGCAGATACGCAGTATTTT,CASSLAGGADTQYF
TRBV7-8,TRBJ1-2,.,.,TGTGCCAGCAGCCAAACTAACTATGGCTACACCTTC,CASSQTNYGYTF
TRBV9,TRBJ2-1,TRBD2,.,TGTGCCAGCAGCGTAGCAGCGGGAGGAAATGAGCAGTTCTTC,CASSVAAGGNEQFF
TRBV7-2,TRBJ2-1,.,.,TGTGCCAGCAGCACGGACAGTAGCTCCTACAATGAGCAGTTCTTC,CASSTDSSSYNEQFF
TRBV29-1,TRBJ2-3,TRBD1,.,TGCAGCGTTGACGACAGGGGAGCAGATACGCAGTATTTT,CSVDDRGADTQYF
TRBV29-1,TRBJ1-2,TRBD1,.,TGCAGCGTCGCGACAGGGATCTATGGCTACACCTTC,CSVATGIYGYTF
TRBV5-4,TRBJ2-7,TRBD2,.,TGTGCCAGCAGCCCTTTAGCGGGAGACCACTACGAGCAGTACTTC,CASSPLAGDHYEQYF
TRBV19,TRBJ1-5,.,.,TGTGCCAGTAGTATTCGCCAGGGTGGAGGGTGGGCCCAGCATTTT,CASSIRQGGGWAQHF
TRBV6-5,TRBJ2-7,.,.,TGTGCCAGCAGAACGCAGGGGACCTACGAGCAGTACTTC,CASRTQGTYEQYF
TRBV30,TRBJ1-3,.,.,TGTGCCTGGAGTGTAACCGGGGGAAACACCATATATTTT,CAWSVTGGNTIYF
TRBV4-3,TRBJ1-2,.,once,TGCGCCAGCAGCCAAGAATCGACAGGAGACTATGGCTACACCTTC,CASSQESTGDYGYTF
TRBV18,TRBJ2-1,.,.,TGTGCCAGCTCACCTTACAATGAGCAGTTCTTC,CASSPYNEQFF
TRBV10-2,TRBJ2-7,TRBD2,.,TGCGCCAGCAGTGCCTACTCCGGGACTAGCCAAGCGCGGTACGAGCAGTACTTC,CASSAYSGTSQARYEQYF
TRBV15,TRBJ2-5,.,.,TGTGCCACCAGCAGAGGTGGAGGCCAAGAGACCCAGTACTTC,CATSRGGGQETQYF
TRBV18,TRBJ2-6,TRBD1,.,TGTGCCAGCTCACCACCCGGACAGGTCTCTGGGGCCAACGTCCTGACTTTC,CASSPPGQVSGANVLTF
TRBV29-1,TRBJ2-1,.,.,TGCAGCGTTGGGGACCAGACTTACAATGAGCAGTTCTTC,CSVGDQTYNEQFF
TRBV15,TRBJ2-3,.,.,TGTGCCACCAGCAGAGATCACAGAACAAGCACAGATACGCAGTATTTT,CATSRDHRTSTDTQYF
TRBV5-1,TRBJ1-4,.,.,TGCGCCAGCAGCTTGGAGAATGAAAAACTGTTTTTT,CASSLENEKLFF
TRBV11-3,TRBJ2-5,.,.,TGTGCCAGCAGCCTCGCCGGGGTCCGAACCCAGTACTTC,CASSLAGVRTQYF
TRBV10-3,TRBJ1-4,.,once,TGTGCCATCAGTGGTGAGGGGAATGAAAAACTGTTTTTT,CAISGEGNEKLFF
TRBV28,TRBJ2-7,TRBD1,.,TGTGCCAGCGGGACAGGGGTCCACGAGCAGTACTTC,CASGTGVHEQYF
TRBV6-1,TRBJ1-3,TRBD1,.,TGTGCCAGCAGTGGACCGCCGGGACAGGAAGATGGGGTTTTTGGAAACACCATATATTTT,CASSGPPGQEDGVFGNTIYF
TRBV7-9,TRBJ2-7,.,.,TGTGCCAGCAGCGCGAAGGACAGGCGGGACTACGAGCAGTACTTC,CASSAKDRRDYEQYF
TRBV6-1,TRBJ1-2,.,.,TGTGCCAGCTCCGGGGAGGGTGATGGCTACACCTTC,CASSGEGDGYTF
TRBV5-1,TRBJ2-1,TRBD2,.,TGCGCCAGCAGCTTGCAACCTAGCGGTAAGAATGAGCAGTTCTTC,CASSLQPSGKNEQFF
TRBV27,TRBJ2-3,.,.,TGTGCCAGCAGTTTATCGAGGCGGACAGCAAGCACAGATACGCAGTATTTT,CASSLSRRTASTDTQYF
TRBV7-9,TRBJ1-1,.,.,TGTGCCAGCAGCCCCCAGGGACCTATGAACACTGAAGCTTTCTTT,CASSPQGPMNTEAFF
TRBV27,TRBJ2-1,.,.,TGTGCCAGCAGTTTGATAATGAGCTCCTACAATGAGCAGTTCTTC,CASSLIMSSYNEQFF
TRBV25-1,TRBJ2-1,TRBD2,.,TGTGCCAGCAGTGGAGAACTAGCGGGACTCTACAATGAGCAGTTCTTC,CASSGELAGLYNEQFF
TRBV9,TRBJ2-7,.,.,TGTGCCAGCAGCGTAGGGGGGAAAAGCTCCTACGAGCAGTACTTC,CASSVGGKSSYEQYF
TRBV10-3,TRBJ2-5,.,.,TGTGCCATCAGTGTAAGGGAAACCCAAGAGACCCAGTACTTC,CAISVRETQETQYF
TRBV6-1,TRBJ2-2,.,.,TGTGCCAGCAGTGAAGTATCGCCCGGGGAGCTGTTTTTT,CASSEVSPGELFF
TRBV7-6,TRBJ1-2,TRBD1,.,TGTGCCAGCAGCTGTGTACGGACAGGGAATTCTAACTATGGCTACACCTTC,CASSCVRTGNSNYGYTF
TRBV28,TRBJ1-2,.,.,TGTGCCAGCAAACAGGGAATCTATGGCTACACCTTC,CASKQGIYGYTF
TRBV6-1,TRBJ1-4,.,.,TGTGCCAGCAGTGAAAGGGGACGCGGCGAAAAACTGTTTTTT,CASSERGRGEKLFF